This T cell receptor (beta chain) was retrieved from a study of T cells in tuberculosis. This table comes from immunoSEQ multiplex PCR, and its TCRdb copy is limited to in-frame clones, with some not included. The repertoire consists of over 30,000 clones, with 80% to 95% occurring once and the leading ten covering over 10%. Regarding time point: new active TB diagnosis, blood taken before or within 7 days of starting treatment. Each donor contributed 85,000 to 100,000 T cells on average, unsorted. Study observations and caveats: Cases with active tuberculosis were adults, while controls were adolescents.

The CDR3 has 13 residues. Germline CDR1 MNHEY, CDR2 SMNVEV (reference sequence). V trimming: 10 bases; J trimming: 7 bases; junction bases outside the gene matches: 9. A single count supports this clone. Its target is not known. The sequence derives from an adult with tuberculosis. The chain is built from TRBV27 and TRBJ2-2; 7 bases are a match to TRBD1. Sequencing used PBMCs, obtained at tuberculosis diagnosis. CDR3 coding DNA: TGTGCCACAGGGAGACAGGGTCACGGGGAGCTGTTTTTT. This sequence encodes CATGRQGHGELFF.